This is a list of T cell receptor beta chains from one sample in a study of blood T cell repertoires in COVID-19. Clones were sequenced by immunoSEQ multiplex PCR, and TCRdb holds only the in-frame ones, with some missing. The sample gives about 270,000 clones, approximately 89% of which show up once; around 1.9% is in the top ten. Sequencing input: PBMCs or T cells enriched from blood (not recorded which). All receptors derive from a woman aged 60-75 years who had recovered from COVID-19. Both conserved end residues are part of each CDR3. The order of the fields is V gene, clone size, J gene, D gene, CDR3 protein, CDR3 DNA. A D gene is named only where the DNA matches it firmly. Size is omitted from some rows. Given values are once, few, many or a class for expanded clones.

TRBV5-1	NA	TRBJ2-1	TRBD1	CASSLVSGQPYNEQFF	TGCGCCAGCAGCTTGGTTTCGGGACAGCCCTACAATGAGCAGTTCTTC
TRBV29-1	NA	TRBJ1-2	NA	CSVHRDSGDGYTF	TGCAGCGTTCACAGGGATTCTGGGGATGGCTACACCTTC
TRBV10-3	NA	TRBJ1-4	NA	CAISGGLGEKLFF	TGTGCCATCAGTGGGGGGCTGGGTGAAAAACTGTTTTTT
TRBV3-1/TRBV3-2	NA	TRBJ1-6	NA	CASSRGGGDSYNSPLHF	TGTGCCAGCAGCCGGGGGGGCGGTGACTCCTATAATTCACCCCTCCACTTT
TRBV7-3	NA	TRBJ2-3	TRBD2	CASSLAGGLADTQYF	TGTGCCAGCAGCTTAGCGGGAGGGTTGGCAGATACGCAGTATTTT
TRBV5-1	NA	TRBJ2-7	NA	CASSQQYEQYF	TGCGCCAGCAGCCAACAATACGAGCAGTACTTC
TRBV11-3	NA	TRBJ2-5	TRBD1	CASSSGQGYETQYF	TGTGCCAGCAGCTCGGGACAGGGCTACGAGACCCAGTACTTC
TRBV7-8	NA	TRBJ1-5	NA	CASSTTFTSNQPQHF	TGTGCCAGCAGTACTACGTTCACTAGCAATCAGCCCCAGCATTTT
TRBV3-1/TRBV3-2	NA	TRBJ1-6	NA	CASSPSSGTYNSPLHF	TGTGCCAGCAGCCCGTCCTCAGGGACATATAATTCACCCCTCCACTTT
TRBV5-1	few	TRBJ1-1	TRBD1	CASSQTTGVMNTEAFF	TGCGCCAGCAGCCAAACGACAGGGGTTATGAACACTGAAGCTTTCTTT
TRBV7-9	few	TRBJ1-2	NA	CASSIAGIYGYTF	TGTGCCAGCAGTATAGCGGGCATCTATGGCTACACCTTC
TRBV24-1	NA	TRBJ2-3	NA	CATSDYIATDTQYF	TGTGCCACCAGTGATTATATTGCGACAGATACGCAGTATTTT
TRBV9	NA	TRBJ2-2	TRBD1	CASSVGTGFGELFF	TGTGCCAGCAGCGTAGGGACAGGGTTCGGGGAGCTGTTTTTT
TRBV5-6	NA	TRBJ1-4	NA	CASTSTGSNEKLFF	TGTGCCAGCACCTCGACAGGTTCTAATGAAAAACTGTTTTTT
TRBV18	NA	TRBJ2-7	NA	CASSPPARFYEQYF	TGTGCCAGCTCACCACCGGCCAGATTCTACGAGCAGTACTTC
TRBV28	NA	TRBJ1-1	TRBD1	CASRQQGLNTEAFF	TGTGCCAGCAGACAACAGGGGCTGAACACTGAAGCTTTCTTT
TRBV18	NA	TRBJ1-1	NA	CASSPQQVNTEAFF	TGTGCCAGCTCACCGCAACAGGTGAACACTGAAGCTTTCTTT
TRBV5-5	NA	TRBJ1-3	NA	CASRFFSGNTIYF	TGTGCCAGCAGATTCTTTTCTGGAAACACCATATATTTT
TRBV28	NA	TRBJ1-5	NA	CASSFRGLGNQPQHF	TGTGCCAGCAGTTTTCGCGGGTTGGGCAATCAGCCCCAGCATTTT
TRBV28	NA	TRBJ1-2	TRBD1	CASSSTRGRLYGYTF	TGTGCCAGCAGTTCGACCAGGGGGCGCCTCTACGGCTACACCTTC
TRBV28	once	TRBJ2-5	NA	CASSPTPQETQYF	TGTGCCAGCAGTCCGACACCTCAAGAGACCCAGTACTTC
TRBV5-1	NA	TRBJ1-4	NA	CASSLLGGDNEKLFF	TGCGCCAGCAGCTTGTTAGGGGGTGATAATGAAAAACTGTTTTTT
TRBV2	NA	TRBJ2-7	NA	CASSQTGGVYEQYF	TGTGCCAGCAGTCAAACAGGGGGGGTTTACGAGCAGTACTTC
TRBV3-1/TRBV3-2	NA	TRBJ1-2	NA	CASSQDTTEYNYGYTF	TGTGCCAGCAGCCAAGATACTACGGAGTACAACTATGGCTACACCTTC